Shown below are 10 T cell receptor beta chains from a single sample sequenced in a study of cytomegalovirus exposure and HLA in healthy donors. PCR was performed using 60 Vbeta and 13 Jbeta primers. TCRdb keeps only in-frame clones here, not all; method: immunoSEQ multiplex PCR. The table has 120,000 to 150,000 clones, around 77% seen once. Sequencing was done on a sample of PBMCs. The source is a woman between 50 and 59 years old in good health and CMV-seronegative.

The CDR3, as DNA: TGTGCCAGTAGTAAATTCGGACAGGCGGGGAACACTGAAGCTTTCTTT. Translation gives CASSKFGQAGNTEAFF. V usage is TRBV19 and J usage is TRBJ1-1; 7 positions match TRBD1. CDR3 size: 16 residues. Germline-derived CDR1 and CDR2 are LNHDA and SQIVND (reference sequence). The V segment lost 4 bases and the J segment 1 base; nucleotides outside the gene matches: 9.

This clone is a singleton in its sample. This chain links TRBV19 with TRBJ1-6; 7 bases are shared with TRBD1. V gave up 5 bases and J gave up 7 bases; unmatched junction bases: 8. The CDR3 is 15 residues long. The germline CDR1 and CDR2 sequences are LNHDA and SQIVND (reference sequence). Here the CDR3 reads CASSPHRGRNSPLHF. The CDR3 nucleotides read TGTGCCAGTAGTCCGCACAGGGGTCGGAATTCACCCCTCCACTTT.

The table lists this clone with a count of one. The gene calls are TRBV18 and TRBJ1-1; no clear D. Germline V CDR1 and CDR2: KGHSH, LQKENI. This CDR3 is built from 13 residues. The V end was cut by 2 bases, the J end by 5 bases, with 9 bases between. The CDR3 DNA sequence: TGTGCCAGCTCACCAGACTGGGTAACTGAAGCTTTCTTT. It encodes CASSPDWVTEAFF. The variable domain in full, completed from reference TRBV18 and TRBJ1-1, reads NAGVMQNPRHLVRRRGQEARLRCSPMKGHSHVYWYRQLPEEGLKFMVYLQKENIIDESGMPKERFSAEFPKEGPSILRIQQVVRGDSAAYFCASSPDWVTEAFFGQGTRLTVV.

This chain joins TRBV13 and TRBJ1-5, with D possibly being TRBD1 (6 bases). Looked up from germline, CDR1 is PRHDT and CDR2 is FYEKMQ (reference sequence). V dropped 7 bases and J dropped 2 bases, with 15 bases sitting between them. The CDR3 totals 15 residues. CDR3 loop: CASTLRGGGNQPQHF. The DNA for the CDR3 is TGTGCCAGCACACTCCGGGGGGGCGGCAATCAGCCCCAGCATTTT.

This clone was seen a handful of times. CDR3 loop: CASSLGQPNEKLFF. CDR3 sequence (DNA): TGTGCCAGCAGCTTGGGACAGCCGAATGAAAAACTGTTTTTT. This chain connects TRBV7-2 to TRBJ1-4; 7 bases fit TRBD1. Trimming removed 3 bases from V and 5 bases from J; junction bases left unmatched: 3. Per the germline V gene, CDR1 is SGHTA and CDR2 is FQGNSA. The CDR3 contains 14 residues.

The chain joins TRBV9 to TRBJ2-1; TRBD2 might be the D (6 bases). Germline CDR1 is SGDLS and CDR2 is YYNGEE. Trimming took 4 bases from V and 4 from J, leaving 15 bases between them. CDR3 length equals 15 residues. The CDR3 loop is CASSPRGEVYNEQFF. The CDR3, as DNA: TGTGCCAGCAGCCCCCGAGGGGAGGTATACAATGAGCAGTTCTTC.

The J gene is TRBJ1-2, the V gene TRBV5-1; the match to TRBD1 covers 8 bases. This CDR3 region has 14 residues. The germline V gene encodes CDR1 SGHRS and CDR2 YFSETQ. Germline trimming cut 4 bases from V and 5 bases from J; bases unmatched to any gene: 7. CDR3 sequence: CASSLGQGGYGYTF. The CDR3 DNA reads as TGCGCCAGCAGCCTCGGACAGGGTGGATATGGCTACACCTTC. Full variable domain (rest looked up from reference TRBV5-1 and TRBJ1-2): KAGVTQTPRYLIKTRGQQVTLSCSPISGHRSVSWYQQTPGQGLQFLFEYFSETQRNKGNFPGRFSGRQFSNSRSEMNVSTLELGDSALYLCASSLGQGGYGYTFGSGTRLTVV.

CDR3 DNA sequence: TGCGCCAGCAGCCAGCAAACAGGGGCTAACTATGGCTACACCTTC. Amino acid sequence: CASSQQTGANYGYTF. The V and J genes are TRBV5-1 and TRBJ1-2, with TRBD1 matching over 7 bases. Germline lookup yields CDR1 SGHRS and CDR2 YFSETQ. The length of the CDR3 is 15 residues. J was trimmed by 0 bases and V by 4 bases; bases with no gene match: 6.

The rearrangement links TRBV6-1 to TRBJ2-4; D unclear. The CDR3 has 13 amino acids. Deletions cut 0 bases from V and 5 bases from J, with 5 bases between. Germline CDR1 reads MNHNS; CDR2 reads SASEGT. The CDR3 here is CASSEAGENIQYF. In nucleotides, the CDR3 is TGTGCCAGCAGTGAAGCCGGTGAAAACATTCAGTACTTC.

This chain joins TRBV19 and TRBJ1-1; D not certain. The CDR3 covers 15 residues. The V and J ends lost 1 base and 1 base respectively, with 10 bases between them. Germline CDR1 reads LNHDA; CDR2 reads SQIVND (reference sequence). The CDR3 sequence is CASSIGRRENTEAFF. As DNA, the CDR3 is TGTGCCAGTAGTATAGGTCGCCGGGAGAACACTGAAGCTTTCTTT.